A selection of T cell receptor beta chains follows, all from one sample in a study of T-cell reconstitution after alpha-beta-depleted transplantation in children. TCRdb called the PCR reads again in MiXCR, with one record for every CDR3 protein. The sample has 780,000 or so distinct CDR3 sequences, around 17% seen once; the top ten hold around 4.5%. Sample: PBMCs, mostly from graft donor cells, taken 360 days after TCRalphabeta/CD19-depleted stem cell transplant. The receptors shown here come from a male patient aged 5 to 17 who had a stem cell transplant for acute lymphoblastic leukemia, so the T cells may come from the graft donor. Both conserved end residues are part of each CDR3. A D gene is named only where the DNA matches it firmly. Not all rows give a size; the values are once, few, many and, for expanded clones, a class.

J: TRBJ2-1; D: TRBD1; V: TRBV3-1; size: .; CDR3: CASSQDGLFAGQGYNEQFF; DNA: TGTGCCAGCAGCCAAGATGGCCTGTTTGCGGGACAGGGGTACAATGAGCAGTTCTTC
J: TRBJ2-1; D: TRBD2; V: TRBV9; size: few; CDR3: CASSGPGTSGTLSSYNEQFF; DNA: TGTGCCAGCAGCGGGCCCGGGACTAGCGGGACCCTGAGCTCCTACAATGAGCAGTTCTTC
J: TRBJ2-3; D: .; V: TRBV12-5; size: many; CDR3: CASGLGRSTDTQYF; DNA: TGTGCTAGTGGTTTGGGCAGAAGCACAGATACGCAGTATTTT
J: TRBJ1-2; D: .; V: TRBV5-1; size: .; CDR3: CASSLRVGYYGYTF; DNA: TGCGCCAGCAGCTTGCGGGTGGGCTACTATGGCTACACCTTC
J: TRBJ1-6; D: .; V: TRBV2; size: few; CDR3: CASTSDRRYNSPLHF; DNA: TGTGCCAGCACTTCAGACAGGCGATATAATTCACCCCTCCACTTT
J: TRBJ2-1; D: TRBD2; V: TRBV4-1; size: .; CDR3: CASSHGGAGGLNEQFF; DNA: TGCGCCAGCAGCCATGGGGGGGCGGGAGGTTTGAATGAGCAGTTCTTC
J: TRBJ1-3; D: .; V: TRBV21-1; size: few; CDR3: CASSTLGGTGNTIYF; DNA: TGTGCCAGCAGCACCCTGGGAGGGACGGGAAACACCATATATTTT
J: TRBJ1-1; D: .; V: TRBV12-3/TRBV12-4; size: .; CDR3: CASSRVTDTEAFF; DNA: TGTGCCTCAAGCAGGGTGACGGACACTGAAGCTTTCTTT
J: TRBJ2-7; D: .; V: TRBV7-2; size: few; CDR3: CASSKNRVSYEQYF; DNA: TGTGCCAGCAGCAAGAACAGGGTATCCTACGAGCAGTACTTC
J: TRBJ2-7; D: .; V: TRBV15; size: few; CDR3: CATSRDLGVVRDEQYF; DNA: TGTGCCACCAGCAGAGACCTTGGGGTTGTTCGAGACGAGCAGTACTTC
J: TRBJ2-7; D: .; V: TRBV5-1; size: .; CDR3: CASSLEAGQPFLTQYF; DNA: TGCGCCAGCAGCTTGGAGGCGGGACAACCTTTTCTAACGCAGTACTTC
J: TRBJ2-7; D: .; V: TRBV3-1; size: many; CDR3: CASRLSSGLGGGEQYF; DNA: TGTGCCAGCAGGCTTTCATCGGGACTGGGGGGCGGGGAGCAGTACTTC
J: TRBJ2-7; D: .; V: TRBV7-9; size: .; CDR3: CASSLFTGHEQYF; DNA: TGTGCCAGCAGCTTATTCACAGGGCACGAGCAGTACTTC
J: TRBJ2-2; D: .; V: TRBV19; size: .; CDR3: CASRNSGLAWDGELFF; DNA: TGTGCCAGTAGAAATAGCGGCCTAGCGTGGGACGGGGAGCTGTTTTTT
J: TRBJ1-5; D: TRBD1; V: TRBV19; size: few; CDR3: CASRPGTVHNQPQHF; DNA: TGTGCCAGTAGACCAGGGACAGTCCACAATCAGCCCCAGCATTTT
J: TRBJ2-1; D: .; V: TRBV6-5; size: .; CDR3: CASRRTSHNEQFF; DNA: TGTGCCAGCAGGAGAACTAGCCACAATGAGCAGTTCTTC
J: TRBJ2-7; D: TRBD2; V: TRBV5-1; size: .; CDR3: CASSSATSHEQYF; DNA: TGCGCCAGCAGCTCCGCGACTAGCCACGAGCAGTACTTC
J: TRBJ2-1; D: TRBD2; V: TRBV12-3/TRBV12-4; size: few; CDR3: CASSLARSGEREMSNEQFF; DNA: TGTGCCAGCAGTTTAGCGCGGTCTGGGGAGCGGGAGATGAGTAATGAGCAGTTCTTC
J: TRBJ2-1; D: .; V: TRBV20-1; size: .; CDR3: CSARADLAKSSYNEQFF; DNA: TGCAGTGCTAGAGCCGACCTAGCGAAGAGCTCCTACAATGAGCAGTTCTTC
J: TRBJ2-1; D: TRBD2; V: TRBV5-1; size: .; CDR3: CASSEGLAFSYNEQFF; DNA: TGCGCCAGCAGTGAGGGACTAGCGTTTTCCTACAATGAGCAGTTCTTC
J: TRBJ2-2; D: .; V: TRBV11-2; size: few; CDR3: CASTMITGELFF; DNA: TGTGCCAGCACGATGATCACCGGGGAGCTGTTTTTT
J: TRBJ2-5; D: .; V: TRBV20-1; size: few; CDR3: CSARDGRDIQETQYF; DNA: TGCAGTGCTAGAGACGGGCGGGATATACAAGAGACCCAGTACTTC
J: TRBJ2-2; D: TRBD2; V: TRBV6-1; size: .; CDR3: CASRREWDTGELFF; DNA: TGTGCCAGCAGGCGGGAGTGGGACACCGGGGAGCTGTTTTTT
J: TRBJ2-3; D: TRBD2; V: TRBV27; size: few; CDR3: CASSARDYTDTQYF; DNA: TGTGCCAGCAGTGCCCGGGACTACACAGATACGCAGTATTTT